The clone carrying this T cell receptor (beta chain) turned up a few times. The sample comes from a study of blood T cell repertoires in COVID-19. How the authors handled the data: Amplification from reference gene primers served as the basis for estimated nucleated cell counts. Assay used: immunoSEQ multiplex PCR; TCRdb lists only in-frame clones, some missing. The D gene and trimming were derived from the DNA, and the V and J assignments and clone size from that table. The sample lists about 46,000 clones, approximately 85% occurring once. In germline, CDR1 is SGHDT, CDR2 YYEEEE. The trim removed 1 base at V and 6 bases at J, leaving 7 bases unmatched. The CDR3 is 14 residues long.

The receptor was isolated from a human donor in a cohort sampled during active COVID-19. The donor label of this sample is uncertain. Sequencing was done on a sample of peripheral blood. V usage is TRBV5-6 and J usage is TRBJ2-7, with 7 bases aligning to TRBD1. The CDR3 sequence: CASSLRQGIGEQYF. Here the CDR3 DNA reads TGTGCCAGCAGCTTGCGACAGGGTATCGGCGAGCAGTACTTC.